The 22 T cell receptor beta chains in this list originate from one sample, sequenced in a study of T-cell memory formation after mild COVID-19. TCRdb processed the 5' RACE reads anew with MiXCR; each CDR3 protein has one entry. The table lists approximately 480,000 distinct CDR3 sequences, over 15% of them singletons. The specimen was PBMCs or a T cell subset sorted from them (not recorded which). The receptors stem from an adult woman who had mild COVID-19 (a few samples of this study predate the infection). Cell type and time point are not known.

This rearrangement joins TRBV2 to TRBJ1-1; 9 nucleotides line up with TRBD1. The germline V gene encodes CDR1 SNHLY and CDR2 FYNNEI. V lost 6 bases, J lost 0 bases, and 2 bases stayed unmatched. The CDR3 is made up of 14 amino acids. CDR3 nucleotide sequence: TGTGCCAGCAGCCACAGGGGGCTGAACACTGAAGCTTTCTTT. Amino acids: CASSHRGLNTEAFF.

V and J are TRBV27 and TRBJ1-5, with no clear D. There are 13 residues in the CDR3. Trimming removed 4 bases from V and 6 bases from J, with 10 bases in between. Germline V gene lookup returns CDR1 MNHEY and CDR2 SMNVEV (reference sequence). The CDR3 loop is CASSSEGSQPQHF. The CDR3 bases are TGTGCCAGCAGTTCAGAGGGTAGTCAGCCCCAGCATTTT.

This clonotype turned up a few times. The chain recombines TRBV12-3 or TRBV12-4 with TRBJ2-7; D might be TRBD1 (6 bases). The CDR3 covers 14 residues. Trimming pared 2 bases from V and 2 bases from J, leaving 10 bases between. CDR3 region: CASSLQGLTYEQYF. DNA for the CDR3: TGTGCCAGCAGTTTACAGGGGCTAACCTACGAGCAGTACTTC.

The chain joins TRBV18 to TRBJ2-7; possibly TRBD2 for D (6 bases). Germline CDR1 and CDR2: KGHSH and LQKENI. V was trimmed by 5 bases and J by 4 bases, leaving 18 bases between them. This CDR3 spans 15 amino acids. In DNA form, the CDR3 reads TGTGCCAGCTCAGTATCGGCGGGATTCCAGTACGAGCAGTACTTC. Its protein product is CASSVSAGFQYEQYF.

The V gene is TRBV3-1, the J gene TRBJ2-1; D may be TRBD1 or TRBD2 (6 bases each). The CDR3 extends over 16 amino acids. CDR1 is LGHDT and CDR2 is YNNKEL in the germline V gene (reference sequence). The V end was cut by 0 bases, the J end by 4 bases, with 13 bases between. The CDR3 DNA sequence: TGTGCCAGCAGCCAAGATTTCGGGGGCCTTTACAATGAGCAGTTCTTC. Protein: CASSQDFGGLYNEQFF.

The chain has TRBV28 and TRBJ2-7; perhaps TRBD1 as D (5 bases). Trimming took 2 bases from V and 0 from J, leaving 11 bases between them. The germline CDR1 and CDR2 sequences are MDHEN and SYDVKM. The CDR3 loop spans 15 amino acids. CDR3 bases: TGTGCCAGCAGTTTACCAGGGCTTAACTCCTACGAGCAGTACTTC. Its protein is CASSLPGLNSYEQYF.

This clonotype was recorded many times. The chain employs TRBV9 and TRBJ2-4, with D hard to call. CDR3 length equals 14 residues. Germline CDR1 is SGDLS and CDR2 is YYNGEE. V lost 4 bases and J lost 0, with 8 bases in between. The chain's CDR3 is CASSRTLAKNIQYF. CDR3 DNA: TGTGCCAGCAGCAGAACTCTAGCCAAAAACATTCAGTACTTC.

Details on this clonotype: The junction departs from germline at one end; a sequencing error may be responsible. The chain recombines TRBV6-2 or TRBV6-3 with TRBJ2-3; the D gene is possibly TRBD2 (6 bases). Germline CDR1 reads MNHEY; CDR2 reads SVGEGT. The CDR3 is 17 residues long. CDR3 sequence (DNA): TGTGCCAGCTGTTACTCCCCTCGGAGGGCCAGTCCAGATACGCAGTATTTT. It specifies CASCYSPRRASPDTQYF.

This clonotype turned up a few times. The chain links TRBV4-3 to TRBJ2-1; TRBD2 matches at 12 bases. CDR3 length equals 15 residues. CDR1 and CDR2 from the germline V gene are LGHNA and YSLEER. The J segment lost 8 bases and the V segment lost 4 bases, leaving 6 bases of the junction unmatched. The CDR3 nucleotides read TGCGCCAGCAGCCGGACTAGCGGGACAGGCGATGAGCAGTTCTTC. Amino acids: CASSRTSGTGDEQFF.

Only a few counts were recorded for this clonotype. The chain couples TRBV5-6 to TRBJ1-5; maybe TRBD1 (5 bases). The CDR3 sequence is 14 residues long. V was shortened by 3 bases and J by 4 bases, with 11 bases between the two germline ends. From germline, CDR1 is SGHDT and CDR2 YYEEEE. CDR3 sequence: CASSYGTANQPQHF. The CDR3 region has the DNA TGTGCCAGCAGCTACGGGACCGCTAATCAGCCCCAGCATTTT.

The table lists this clonotype with a few counts. The chain uses TRBV12-3 or TRBV12-4 and TRBJ2-5, with 14 bases fitting TRBD2. There are 16 residues in the CDR3. After removal of 4 bases from V and 5 bases from J, the junction contained 6 bases not matched to a gene. The CDR3 is CASSSWTSGRTETQYF. The CDR3 DNA sequence: TGTGCCAGCAGTTCCTGGACTAGCGGGAGGACGGAGACCCAGTACTTC.

This clonotype came up once. The chain has TRBV20-1 and TRBJ1-2, with D tentatively TRBD1 (5 bases). CDR1 is DFQATT, CDR2 SNEGSKA, per germline (reference sequence). Trimming cost V 3 bases and J 5 bases, with 16 bases left between them. This CDR3 is built from 14 residues. CDR3 residues: CSASPRQGPYGYTF. In DNA, the CDR3 is TGCAGTGCTAGTCCACGGCAGGGCCCTTATGGCTACACCTTC.

This clonotype is a singleton in its sample. The V and J genes are TRBV27 and TRBJ2-7, with 9 bases matching TRBD1. Unmatched junction bases numbered 9, after V lost 6 bases and J lost 3 bases. CDR3 length equals 15 residues. CDR1 is MNHEY, CDR2 SMNVEV, per germline (reference sequence). Here the CDR3 reads CASRGTGTGNYEQYF. CDR3 sequence (DNA): TGTGCCAGCAGGGGGACCGGGACAGGGAACTACGAGCAGTACTTC.

The V and J genes are TRBV7-2 and TRBJ1-6; D is uncertain. CDR1 SGHTA and CDR2 FQGNSA come from the germline V gene. There are 16 residues in the CDR3. With 1 base removed from V and 9 bases from J, the gap between germline ends came to 16 bases. CDR3 sequence reads: CASSLEIGHLSSPLHF. The DNA for the CDR3 is TGTGCCAGCAGCTTAGAGATTGGGCATCTGAGTTCACCCCTCCACTTT. Full variable domain (missing parts from reference TRBV7-2 and TRBJ1-6): GAGVSQSPSNKVTEKGKDVELRCDPISGHTALYWYRQSLGQGLEFLIYFQGNSAPDKSGLPSDRFSAERTGGSVSTLTIQRTQQEDSAVYLCASSLEIGHLSSPLHFGNGTRLTVT.

The CDR3: CASSPAPLTDGAFF. The CDR3 bases are TGCGCCAGCAGCCCGGCTCCTTTGACGGACGGAGCTTTCTTT. The J gene is TRBJ1-1, the V gene TRBV4-1; D ambiguous. Deletions cut 4 bases from V and 10 bases from J, with 19 bases between. The CDR3 loop spans 14 amino acids. Germline CDR1 and CDR2: MGHRA and YSYEKL.

The genes are TRBV30 and TRBJ2-3; D remains unclear. CDR1 and CDR2 (germline): GTSNPN, SVGIG (reference sequence). Trimming cost V 2 bases and J 5 bases, with 14 bases left between them. The CDR3 loop spans 14 amino acids. DNA for the CDR3: TGTGCCTGGAGTCCAGGCGCGACTGTAGATACGCAGTATTTT. This encodes CAWSPGATVDTQYF. Based on the CDR3 plus reference TRBV30 and TRBJ2-3, the full variable domain is SQTIHQWPATLVQPVGSPLSLECTVEGTSNPNLYWYRQAAGRGLQLLFYSVGIGQISSEVPQNLSASRPQDRQFILSSKKLLLSDSGFYLCAWSPGATVDTQYFGPGTRLTVL.

J is TRBJ2-2 and V is TRBV28; D is perhaps TRBD2 (6 bases). The germline CDR1 and CDR2 sequences are MDHEN and SYDVKM. The V end lost 3 bases, the J end lost 2 bases, and 16 bases lay between the germline ends. There are 17 residues in the CDR3. The CDR3 coding sequence is TGTGCCAGCAGTTTCCTGACGTCAGCGGGCAACACCGGGGAGCTGTTTTTT. The encoded protein is CASSFLTSAGNTGELFF.

This clonotype has a handful of counts. J is TRBJ1-6 and V is TRBV19, with D uncertain. Trimming took off 1 base at V and 10 bases at J, with 5 bases between the two ends. Germline loops: CDR1 LNHDA, CDR2 SQIVND (reference sequence). The CDR3 has 12 amino acids. The CDR3 DNA reads as TGTGCCAGTAGTATAGGCGCATCACCCCTCCACTTT. It is translated as CASSIGASPLHF.

The V gene is TRBV6-2 or TRBV6-3, the J gene TRBJ2-5, with D possibly matching TRBD2 (7 bases). Germline CDR1 and CDR2: MNHEY and SVGEGT. V was pared by 5 bases and J by 4 bases, with 17 bases between. This CDR3 has 15 amino acids. CDR3 nucleotide sequence: TGTGCCAGCAGTCCCCCGTGGGGGGGCCGAGAGACCCAGTACTTC. It codes for CASSPPWGGRETQYF.

This clonotype occurred many times. The chain combines TRBV12-3 or TRBV12-4 with TRBJ2-5; 9 positions match TRBD1. Germline trimming cut 4 bases from V and 2 bases from J; bases unmatched to any gene: 2. The CDR3 has 14 residues. Here the CDR3 DNA reads TGTGCCAGCAGTTGGGGACAGGGACAAGAGACCCAGTACTTC. It encodes CASSWGQGQETQYF.

J is TRBJ2-5 and V is TRBV5-1, with 7 bases aligning to TRBD2. CDR3 length: 18 amino acids. CDR1 and CDR2 (germline): SGHRS, YFSETQ. V lost 4 bases and J lost 2; bases outside the gene matches: 17. The CDR3 coding sequence is TGCGCCAGCAGCCTAACAGCGGGACTCCGACCCCAGCAAGAGACCCAGTACTTC. Its translation: CASSLTAGLRPQQETQYF.

The CDR3 protein is CSAPPDNDRFEAFF. CDR3 bases: TGCAGTGCTCCACCGGACAATGACCGGTTTGAAGCTTTCTTT. The chain is built from TRBV20-1 and TRBJ1-1; maybe TRBD1 (5 bases). Germline CDR1 DFQATT, CDR2 SNEGSKA (reference sequence). The CDR3 runs 14 residues. V shed 5 bases and J shed 7 bases, with 20 bases lying between them.